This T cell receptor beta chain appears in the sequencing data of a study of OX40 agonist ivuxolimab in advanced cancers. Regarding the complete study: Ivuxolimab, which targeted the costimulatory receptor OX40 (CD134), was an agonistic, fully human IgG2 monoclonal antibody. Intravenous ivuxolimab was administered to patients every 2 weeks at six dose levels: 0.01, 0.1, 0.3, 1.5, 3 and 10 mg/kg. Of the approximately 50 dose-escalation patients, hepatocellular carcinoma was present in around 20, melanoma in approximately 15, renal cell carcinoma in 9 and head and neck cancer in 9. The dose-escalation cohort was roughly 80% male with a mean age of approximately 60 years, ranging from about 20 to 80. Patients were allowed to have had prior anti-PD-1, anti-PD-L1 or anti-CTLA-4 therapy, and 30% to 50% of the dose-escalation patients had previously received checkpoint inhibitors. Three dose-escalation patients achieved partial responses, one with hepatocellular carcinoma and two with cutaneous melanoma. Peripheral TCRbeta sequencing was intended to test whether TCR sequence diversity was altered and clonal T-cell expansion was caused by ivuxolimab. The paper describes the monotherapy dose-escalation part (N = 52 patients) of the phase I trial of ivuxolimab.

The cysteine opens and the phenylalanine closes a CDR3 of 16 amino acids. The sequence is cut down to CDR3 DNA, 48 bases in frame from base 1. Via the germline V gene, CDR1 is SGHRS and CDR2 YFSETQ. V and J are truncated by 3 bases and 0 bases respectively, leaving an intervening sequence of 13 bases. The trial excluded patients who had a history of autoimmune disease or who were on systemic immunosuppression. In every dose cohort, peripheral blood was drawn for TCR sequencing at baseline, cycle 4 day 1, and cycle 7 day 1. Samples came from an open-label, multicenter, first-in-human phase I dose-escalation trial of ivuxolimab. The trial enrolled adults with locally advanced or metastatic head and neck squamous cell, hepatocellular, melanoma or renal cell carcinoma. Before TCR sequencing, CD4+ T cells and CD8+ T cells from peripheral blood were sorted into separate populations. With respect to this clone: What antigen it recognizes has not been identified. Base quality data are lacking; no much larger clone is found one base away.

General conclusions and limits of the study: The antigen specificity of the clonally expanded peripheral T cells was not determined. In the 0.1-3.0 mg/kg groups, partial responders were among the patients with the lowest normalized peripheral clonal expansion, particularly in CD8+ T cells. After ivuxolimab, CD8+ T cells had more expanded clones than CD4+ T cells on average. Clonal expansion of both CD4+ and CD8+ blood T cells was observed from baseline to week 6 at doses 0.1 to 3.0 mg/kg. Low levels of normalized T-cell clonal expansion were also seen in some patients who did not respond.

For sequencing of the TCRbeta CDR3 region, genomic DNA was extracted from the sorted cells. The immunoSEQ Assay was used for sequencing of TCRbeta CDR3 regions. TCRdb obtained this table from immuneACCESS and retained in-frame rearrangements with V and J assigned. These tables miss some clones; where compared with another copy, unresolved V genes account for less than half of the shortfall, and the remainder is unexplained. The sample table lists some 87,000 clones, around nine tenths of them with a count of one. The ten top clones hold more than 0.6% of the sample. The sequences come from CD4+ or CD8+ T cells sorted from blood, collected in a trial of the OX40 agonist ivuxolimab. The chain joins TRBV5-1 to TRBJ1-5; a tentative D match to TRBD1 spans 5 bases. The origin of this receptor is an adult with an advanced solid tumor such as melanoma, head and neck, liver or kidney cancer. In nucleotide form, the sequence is TGCGCCAGCAGCTCGGGCGTGGGGGATAGCAATCAGCCCCAGCATTTT. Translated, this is CASSSGVGDSNQPQHF.